This section outlines one TCR beta chain sequence together with its context. Antigen: not known. This specimen comes from a study of tumor and adjacent non-tumor tissue in lung cancer. TCRbeta libraries were built with three rounds of nested PCR, modified from ARM-PCR. TCRdb used MiXCR to reprocess the multiplex PCR reads, holding one entry per CDR3 protein. In the table there are 90,000 to 100,000 distinct CDR3 sequences, 75% to 90% of which are singletons. This sample's RNA came from whole unsorted tissue. The normal lung tissue was taken more than 3 cm from the tumor edge. Study results and caveats: Top 100 clones took a larger repertoire share in normal lung.

The CDR3 totals 16 residues. The V end lost 6 bases, the J end lost 1 base, and 16 bases lay between the germline ends. Germline V gene sequence: CDR1 SGHAT, CDR2 FQNNGV. This TCR was sampled from a man between 60 and 70 years old with small cell lung cancer. The V and J genes are TRBV11-2 and TRBJ2-1; D might be TRBD2 (6 bases). Sequencing input: distant non-tumor lung tissue. The DNA of the CDR3 is TGTGCCAGCAGTTTAATCTGGAGGGGTTCCTACAATGAGCAGTTCTTC. It is translated as CASSLIWRGSYNEQFF.